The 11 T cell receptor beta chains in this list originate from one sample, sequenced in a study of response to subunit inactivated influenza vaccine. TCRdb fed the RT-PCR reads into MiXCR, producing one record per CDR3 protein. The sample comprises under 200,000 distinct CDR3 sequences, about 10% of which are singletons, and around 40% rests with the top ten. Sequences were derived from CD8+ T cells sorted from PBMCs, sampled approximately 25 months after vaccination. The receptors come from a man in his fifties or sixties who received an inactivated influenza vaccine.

The CDR3 coding sequence is TGTGCCAGCAGTTTTATACACCGGGACAGGAACCTCTATGGCTACACCTTC. It specifies CASSFIHRDRNLYGYTF. The chain combines TRBV12-3 or TRBV12-4 with TRBJ1-2, with 8 bases fitting TRBD1. CDR3 length: 17 amino acids. Unmatched junction bases numbered 13, after V lost 3 bases and J lost 4 bases.

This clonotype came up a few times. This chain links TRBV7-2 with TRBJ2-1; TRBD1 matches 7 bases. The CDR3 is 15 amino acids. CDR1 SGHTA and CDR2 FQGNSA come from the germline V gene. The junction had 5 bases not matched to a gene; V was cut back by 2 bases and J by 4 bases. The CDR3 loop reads CASSLLSGGYNEQFF. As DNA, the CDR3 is TGTGCCAGCAGCTTACTGTCAGGGGGTTACAATGAGCAGTTCTTC.

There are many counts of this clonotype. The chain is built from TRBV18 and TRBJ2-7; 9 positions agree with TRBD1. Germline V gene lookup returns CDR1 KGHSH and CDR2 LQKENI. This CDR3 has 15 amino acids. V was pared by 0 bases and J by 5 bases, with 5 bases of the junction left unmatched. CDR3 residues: CASSPPGTGLDEQYF. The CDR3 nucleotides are TGTGCCAGCTCACCACCTGGGACAGGGTTAGACGAGCAGTACTTC.

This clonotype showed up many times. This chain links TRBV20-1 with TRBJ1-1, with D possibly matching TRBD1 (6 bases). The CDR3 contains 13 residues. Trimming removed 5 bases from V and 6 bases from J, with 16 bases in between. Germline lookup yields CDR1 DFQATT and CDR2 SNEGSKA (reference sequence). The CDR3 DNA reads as TGCAGTGCTTGGGTTTCAGGGGCGTCTGAAGCTTTCTTT. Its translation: CSAWVSGASEAFF.

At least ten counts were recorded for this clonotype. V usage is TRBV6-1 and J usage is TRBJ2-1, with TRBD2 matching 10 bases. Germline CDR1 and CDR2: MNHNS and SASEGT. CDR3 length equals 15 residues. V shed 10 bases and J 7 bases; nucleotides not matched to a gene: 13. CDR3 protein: CATTGASGRGNEQFF. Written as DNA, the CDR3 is TGTGCCACCACAGGGGCTAGCGGGAGAGGGAATGAGCAGTTCTTC.

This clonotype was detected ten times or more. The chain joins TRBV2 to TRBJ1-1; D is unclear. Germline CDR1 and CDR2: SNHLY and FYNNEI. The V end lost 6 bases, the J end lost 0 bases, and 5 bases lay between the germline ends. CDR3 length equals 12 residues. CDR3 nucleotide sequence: TGTGCCAGCAGCTTAATGAACACTGAAGCTTTCTTT. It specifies CASSLMNTEAFF.

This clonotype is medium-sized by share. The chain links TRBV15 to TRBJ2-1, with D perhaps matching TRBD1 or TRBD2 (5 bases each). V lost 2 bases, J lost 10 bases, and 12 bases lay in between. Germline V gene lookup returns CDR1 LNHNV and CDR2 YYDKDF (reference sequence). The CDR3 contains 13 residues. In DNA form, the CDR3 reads TGTGCCACCAGCAGAAAGAGGGACGTGGAGCAGTTCTTC. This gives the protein CATSRKRDVEQFF.

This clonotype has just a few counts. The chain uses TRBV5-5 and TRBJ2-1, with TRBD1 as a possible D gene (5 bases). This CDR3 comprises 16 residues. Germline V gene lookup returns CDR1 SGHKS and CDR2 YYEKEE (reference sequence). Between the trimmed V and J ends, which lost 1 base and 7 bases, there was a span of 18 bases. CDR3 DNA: TGTGCCAGCAGCTTGAACCCAGGGTTAAGCATAAATGAGCAGTTCTTC. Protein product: CASSLNPGLSINEQFF.

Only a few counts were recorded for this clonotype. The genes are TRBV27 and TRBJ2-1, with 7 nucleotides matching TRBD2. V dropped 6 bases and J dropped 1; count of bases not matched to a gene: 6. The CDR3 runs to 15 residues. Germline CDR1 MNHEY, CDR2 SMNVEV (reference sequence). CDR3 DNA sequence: TGTGCCAGCAGAGAGCTAGCGGAGTCCTACAATGAGCAGTTCTTC. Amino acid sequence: CASRELAESYNEQFF.

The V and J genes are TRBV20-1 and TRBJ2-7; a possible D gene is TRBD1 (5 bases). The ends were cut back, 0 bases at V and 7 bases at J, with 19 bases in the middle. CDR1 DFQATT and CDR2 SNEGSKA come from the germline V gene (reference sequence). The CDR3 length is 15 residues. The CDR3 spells CSARDLRGSSLEQYF. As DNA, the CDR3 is TGCAGTGCTAGAGATCTTAGGGGTTCGTCTTTAGAGCAGTACTTC.

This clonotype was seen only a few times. CDR3 DNA: TGTGCCAGCAGTTTCTCCGCCGCAGATACGCAGTATTTT. As protein: CASSFSAADTQYF. The rearrangement joins TRBV12-3 or TRBV12-4 to TRBJ2-3, with D unclear. V was trimmed by 3 bases and J by 4 bases, leaving 8 bases between them. The CDR3 has 13 residues.